What follows are 3 T cell receptor beta chains derived from one specimen sequenced in a study of blood T cells in healthy people across ages. A second about 6 to 12 cycle PCR used barcoded and J-beta primers. TCRdb re-derived calls from the 5' RACE reads in MiXCR, one entry per CDR3 protein. This repertoire shows roughly 640,000 distinct CDR3 sequences, about 30% found once; its top ten account for 15% to 19%. Sequencing was done on a sample of blood. The receptors were gathered from an elderly woman in good health.

This clonotype has ten or more counts. This chain uses TRBV6-1 with TRBJ2-2, with 8 bases that match TRBD1. The CDR3 spans 15 residues. Germline CDR1 reads MNHNS; CDR2 reads SASEGT. The junction had 8 bases not matched to a gene; V was cut back by 6 bases and J by 5 bases. The CDR3 DNA is TGTGCCAGCAGGGAACAGGGGGTAGGGACCGGGGAGCTGTTTTTT. Residues: CASREQGVGTGELFF.

The chain is built from TRBV5-1 and TRBJ1-2; 10 nucleotides line up with TRBD1. CDR3 length: 14 amino acids. The ends lost 3 bases at V and 7 bases at J; junction bases unmatched: 6. In germline, CDR1 is SGHRS, CDR2 YFSETQ. The CDR3 sequence: CASSSTGTGAGYTF. Written as DNA, the CDR3 is TGCGCCAGCAGCTCCACCGGGACAGGGGCTGGCTACACCTTC.

This clonotype occurred many times. This chain joins TRBV6-1 and TRBJ2-3; TRBD2 matches at 10 bases. Trimming removed 3 bases from V and 0 bases from J; junction bases left unmatched: 0. CDR1 is MNHNS, CDR2 SASEGT, per germline. The CDR3 length is 15 residues. Here the CDR3 reads CASSEGLASTDTQYF. The CDR3 DNA follows: TGTGCCAGCAGTGAGGGACTAGCGAGCACAGATACGCAGTATTTT.